This TCR beta chain was sequenced for a study of shared clonotypes between healthy human individuals. On the study more broadly: Three plates each covered CD4 naive and memory; CD8 naive two, CD8 memory one.

Clones were sequenced by immunoSEQ multiplex PCR, and TCRdb holds only the in-frame ones, with some missing. The data show around 370,000 clones, approximately 97% seen once. Germline CDR1 reads SNHLY; CDR2 reads FYNNEI. J lost 1 base, V lost 11 bases, and 7 bases had no gene match. The CDR3 has 14 amino acids. The sequenced material came from memory CD8+ T cells sorted from blood. The subset: CD45RO+ cells pooled with CCR7-negative TemRA cells. The chain couples TRBV2 to TRBJ2-2; 7 nucleotides line up with TRBD2. The receptor's source is a man aged 30 to 45 in good health. The CDR3 loop reads CAGVSGKNTGELFF. CDR3 coding DNA: TGTGCCGGAGTAAGCGGGAAGAACACCGGGGAGCTGTTTTTT.